One and the same sample provided the 12 T cell receptor beta chains below, sequenced in a study of blood T cell repertoires in COVID-19. TCRdb keeps only in-frame clones here, not all; method: immunoSEQ multiplex PCR. Seen here are under 200,000 clones, around 77% observed once, and the top ten hold roughly 17%. Source material: peripheral blood. These TCRs come from a man aged 60-69 years with active or convalescent COVID-19.

The chain carries TRBV4-1 and TRBJ2-1; 7 bases line up with TRBD1. Germline V gene lookup returns CDR1 MGHRA and CDR2 YSYEKL. The CDR3 runs 14 residues. V trimming: 0 bases; J trimming: 12 bases; junction bases outside the gene matches: 8. In DNA form, the CDR3 reads TGCGCCAGCAGCCAAGAGTACCCGAGGGGGCTGCAGTTCTTC. The encoded protein is CASSQEYPRGLQFF.

V is TRBV9 and J is TRBJ2-3; D possibly corresponds to TRBD1 (5 bases). Trimming shortened V by 3 bases and J by 10 bases, and 12 bases separated the two germline ends. Looked up from germline, CDR1 is SGDLS and CDR2 is YYNGEE. The CDR3 loop spans 12 amino acids. The CDR3 loop is CASSEDSDPQYF. The CDR3 DNA sequence: TGTGCCAGCAGCGAAGACAGTGACCCGCAGTATTTT.

V is TRBV6-4 and J is TRBJ2-2; D remains ambiguous. The CDR3 spans 16 residues. Germline-derived CDR1 and CDR2 are MRHNA and SNTAGT. V was pared by 1 base and J by 1 base, with 10 bases between. The CDR3 protein is CASSDYETENTGELFF. The CDR3 DNA reads TGTGCCAGCAGTGACTATGAGACTGAGAACACCGGGGAGCTGTTTTTT.

The rearrangement uses TRBV14 and TRBJ2-1; 13 nucleotides agree with TRBD2. With V trimmed by 1 base and J by 9 bases, 6 bases remained unmatched. The CDR3 covers 16 residues. Germline CDR1 and CDR2: SGHDN and FVKESK. The CDR3 sequence: CASSQAGLAGAVEQFF. CDR3 coding DNA: TGTGCCAGCAGCCAAGCAGGACTAGCGGGAGCGGTTGAGCAGTTCTTC.

This chain connects TRBV5-1 to TRBJ2-2, with D possibly TRBD1 on 5 matching bases. CDR1 is SGHRS and CDR2 is YFSETQ in the germline V gene. This CDR3 region has 15 residues. With 0 bases removed from V and 1 base from J, the gap between germline ends came to 7 bases. CDR3 sequence: CASSLDDRNTGELFF. The CDR3 nucleotides are TGCGCCAGCAGCTTGGATGACAGGAACACCGGGGAGCTGTTTTTT. Looking up the rest from reference TRBV5-1 and TRBJ2-2 gives the full variable domain: KAGVTQTPRYLIKTRGQQVTLSCSPISGHRSVSWYQQTPGQGLQFLFEYFSETQRNKGNFPGRFSGRQFSNSRSEMNVSTLELGDSALYLCASSLDDRNTGELFFGEGSRLTVL.

The genes are TRBV6-5 and TRBJ1-6, with 10 nucleotides matching TRBD1. The germline V gene encodes CDR1 MNHEY and CDR2 SVGAGI. This CDR3 has 15 residues. J was trimmed by 9 bases and V by 4 bases; bases with no gene match: 6. CDR3 DNA sequence: TGTGCCAGCAGTTTAAGGGGACAGGGGTCTTCACCCCTCCACTTT. Amino acid sequence: CASSLRGQGSSPLHF.

The chain uses TRBV27 and TRBJ1-6; D gene unclear. The CDR3 is made up of 13 amino acids. The germline gives CDR1 MNHEY, CDR2 SMNVEV (reference sequence). Trimming took 11 bases from V and 0 from J, leaving 8 bases between them. CDR3 sequence reads: CAVSSSYNSPLHF. CDR3 in DNA: TGTGCCGTATCGAGCTCCTATAATTCACCCCTCCACTTT.

V is TRBV9 and J is TRBJ2-1; 9 nucleotides line up with TRBD2. The CDR3 has 14 residues. The V and J ends lost 3 bases and 4 bases, in that order; junction bases with no gene match: 2. Germline V gene lookup returns CDR1 SGDLS and CDR2 YYNGEE. CDR3 coding DNA: TGTGCCAGCAGCGCGGGACTAGCTTACAATGAGCAGTTCTTC. Its protein is CASSAGLAYNEQFF.

This clone showed up just a few times. This rearrangement joins TRBV28 to TRBJ1-2, with D possibly matching TRBD1 (6 bases). The CDR3 extends over 12 amino acids. V was clipped by 7 bases and J by 7 bases, with 13 bases between them. The germline gives CDR1 MDHEN, CDR2 SYDVKM. CDR3 sequence reads: CASTSGRGGYTF. The CDR3, as DNA: TGTGCCAGCACCTCTGGCAGGGGTGGCTACACCTTC.

The V and J genes are TRBV11-3 and TRBJ1-5; D is possibly TRBD1 (5 bases). The CDR3 is 13 amino acids. CDR1 and CDR2 (germline): SGHNT, YENEEA. Deletions cut 7 bases from V and 0 bases from J, with 7 bases between. The CDR3 DNA follows: TGTGCCAGCACGACAGATAGCAATCAGCCCCAGCATTTT. Protein sequence: CASTTDSNQPQHF.

To note about this clone: The junction departs from the called germline gene at one end, perhaps through a read error. The chain uses TRBV5-4 and TRBJ1-6; 10 positions agree with TRBD1. Germline CDR1 SGHNT, CDR2 YYREEE (reference sequence). The CDR3 contains 14 residues. This chain's CDR3 is CASSLDRGNSPLHF. Written as DNA, the CDR3 is TGTGCCAGCAGTTTGGACAGGGGGAATTCACCCCTCCACTTT.

This clone was seen a few times. V is TRBV5-4 and J is TRBJ2-7, with a tentative D call TRBD2 (5 bases). Germline CDR1 and CDR2: SGHNT and YYREEE (reference sequence). The V end lost 2 bases, the J end lost 5 bases, and 11 bases lay between the germline ends. The CDR3 spans 13 residues. Here the CDR3 reads CASSFSGGDEQYF. The CDR3, as DNA: TGTGCCAGCAGCTTTTCCGGAGGTGACGAGCAGTACTTC.